These 32 T cell receptor beta chains originate from one sample sequenced in a study of tumor-infiltrating lymphocytes in primary liver carcinoma (dated by TCRdb to the late 2010s). Without any cell sorting, total RNA and DNA were co-extracted from 20-30 mg of bulk tissue using the AllPrep DNA/RNA mini kit. The instrument given in TCRdb is Illumina HiSeq 2500. Starting from approximately 500 ng total RNA, TCRbeta-specific cDNA was produced by reverse transcription with a constant-region primer and ProtoScript II reverse transcriptase. The TCRbeta libraries were prepared through three rounds of nested multiplex PCR following a slightly modified ARM-PCR procedure. Multiplex TRBV1-TRBV30 forward primers and a Cbeta reverse primer were used in the first two PCR rounds, each of which was run for 10 to 11 cycles. TCRdb ran its own pipeline on the public reads, namely fastp trimming at Q25 and MiXCR clone calling, and kept in-frame beta chains. Identical CDR3 protein sequences are pooled into one entry, listed with their most common genes and DNA. Counted in this sample were roughly 32,000 distinct CDR3 sequences; around two thirds of them appeared once. 30% to 40% of the sample belongs to the ten largest clones.

The sequenced sample consisted of liver tumor tissue from sampling region 3. The sample's cell subset or site label, decoded: tumor region T3, left-lateral pole. These receptors all come from a woman aged 30 to 39 with primary liver carcinoma and hepatitis B virus infection.

A few counts support this clonotype. The chain combines TRBV6-1 with TRBJ2-2; no definite D call. V was shortened by 8 bases and J by 1 base, with 20 bases between the two germline ends. There are 17 residues in the CDR3. Looked up from germline, CDR1 is MNHNS and CDR2 is SASEGT. In DNA, the CDR3 is TGTGCCAGCGACGAGGACGCCCAAACTTGGAACACCGGGGAGCTGTTTTTT. Amino acid sequence: CASDEDAQTWNTGELFF.

On this clonotype itself: A junction boundary mismatches the germline segment, possibly from a read error. The chain joins TRBV5-1 to TRBJ2-2, with 11 bases matching TRBD2. The CDR3 has 16 residues. Germline V gene sequence: CDR1 SGHRS, CDR2 YFSETQ. CDR3 amino acids: CTSSPTSGSVTGDLFF. The CDR3 DNA reads as TGCACCAGCAGCCCCACTAGCGGGAGCGTTACCGGGGACCTGTTTTTT. Combining the CDR3 with reference TRBV5-1 and TRBJ2-2 gives the whole variable domain KAGVTQTPRYLIKTRGQQVTLSCSPISGHRSVSWYQQTPGQGLQFLFEYFSETQRNKGNFPGRFSGRQFSNSRSEMNVSTLELGDSALYLCTSSPTSGSVTGDLFFGEGSRLTVL.

This sequence joins TRBV11-2 and TRBJ2-5; 8 bases are shared with TRBD1. CDR3 length: 13 residues. Trimming cost V 5 bases and J 3 bases; bases outside gene matches: 2. Per the germline V gene, CDR1 is SGHAT and CDR2 is FQNNGV. The CDR3 DNA reads as TGTGCCAGCAGCCAGGACAGGGAAGAGACCCAGTACTTC. The encoded protein is CASSQDREETQYF.

This clonotype has at least ten counts. At one end the junction does not follow the germline gene, possibly because of a read error. This chain links TRBV11-2 with TRBJ2-5, with 7 bases matching TRBD2. This CDR3 comprises 16 residues. Per the germline V gene, CDR1 is SGHAT and CDR2 is FQNNGV. CDR3 sequence: CASSPYGGRTQETHYF. The DNA for the CDR3 is TGTGCCAGCAGCCCCTATGGCGGGAGAACACAAGAGACCCATTACTTC.

A remark on this clonotype: A read error may explain this, as a much larger clone is one base away. The V gene is TRBV11-2, the J gene TRBJ1-1; no reliable D call. This CDR3 has 16 residues. Trimming stripped 5 bases from V and 1 base from J, with 17 bases between. Germline V lookup: CDR1 SGHAT, CDR2 FQNNGV. Here the CDR3 DNA reads TGTGCCAGCAGCCCACGGATGAGAATACCGAACACTGAAGCTTTCTTT. This sequence encodes CASSPRMRIPNTEAFF. Complete variable domain (other parts from reference TRBV11-2 and TRBJ1-1): EAGVAQSPRYKIIEKRQSVAFWCNPISGHATLYWYQQILGQGPKLLIQFQNNGVVDDSQLPKDRFSAERLKGVDSTLKIQPAKLEDSAVYLCASSPRMRIPNTEAFFGQGTRLTVV.

This clonotype was observed many times. V is TRBV6-2 or TRBV6-3 and J is TRBJ2-7; 7 positions match TRBD2. This CDR3 comprises 15 residues. The junction had 10 bases not matched to a gene; V was cut back by 5 bases and J by 3 bases. Germline CDR1 and CDR2: MNHEY and SVGEGT. The CDR3 bases are TGTGCCAGCAGTACCCCGCGGCGGGGGATCTACGAGCAGTACTTC. Translated, it gives CASSTPRRGIYEQYF.

About this clonotype: Relative to the germline gene, one junction end is altered; a read error may explain this. The V and J genes are TRBV5-4 and TRBJ2-3; D perhaps matches TRBD1 (5 bases). Per the germline V gene, CDR1 is SGHNT and CDR2 is YYREEE (reference sequence). This CDR3 has 17 amino acids. CDR3 coding DNA: TGTGCCAGCAGCGTAGATGGACATCCTCCACCCACAGATACGCACTATTTT. Its translation: CASSVDGHPPPTDTHYF. Drawing the rest from reference TRBV5-4 and TRBJ2-3, the complete variable domain is ETGVTQSPTHLIKTRGQQVTLRCSSQSGHNTVSWYQQALGQGPQFIFQYYREEENGRGNFPPRFSGLQFPNYSSELNVNALELDDSALYLCASSVDGHPPPTDTHYFGPGTRLTVL.

Of note for this clonotype: At one boundary the junction diverges from the germline segment, which might be a read error. CDR3 residues: CANSIRAGGAKETQYF. The CDR3, as DNA: TGTGCCAACAGCATAAGAGCAGGGGGCGCGAAAGAGACCCAGTACTTC. This sequence joins TRBV11-2 and TRBJ2-5; 8 bases map to TRBD1. The germline V gene has CDR1 SGHAT and CDR2 FQNNGV. The CDR3 is made up of 16 amino acids.

A note on this clonotype: The germline gene is not matched at one end of the junction; a read error may be the cause. V gene TRBV4-2 combines with J gene TRBJ2-2; D possibly corresponds to TRBD1 (7 bases). This CDR3 is 16 amino acids long. The germline V gene has CDR1 LGHNA and CDR2 YNFKEQ. The CDR3 bases are TGTGTCAGCAGCCAAGAAGAGGGGCAGGGGGGCGGGGTGCCGTTTTTT. Its protein product is CVSSQEEGQGGGVPFF.

In this sample, this clonotype turned up many times. V usage is TRBV6-6 and J usage is TRBJ1-1; 7 bases fit TRBD1. Germline V lookup: CDR1 MNHNY, CDR2 SVGAGI (reference sequence). The CDR3 contains 14 residues. V lost 7 bases, J lost 4 bases, and 9 bases stayed unmatched. The CDR3 reads CASNRDSRSTEAFF. DNA of the CDR3: TGTGCCAGCAACCGGGACAGCAGGAGCACTGAAGCTTTCTTT.

The sample holds many counts of this clonotype. The chain couples TRBV29-1 to TRBJ2-5, with 7 bases fitting TRBD2. Germline assignment: CDR1 SQVTM and CDR2 ANQGSEA. The junction had 7 bases not matched to a gene; V was cut back by 4 bases and J by 5 bases. The CDR3 covers 13 residues. DNA for the CDR3: TGCAGCGTTGGTGGGAGGGCCGCTGAGACCCAGTACTTC. Its translation: CSVGGRAAETQYF.

In its sample, this clonotype was seen many times. This may stem from a read error, because a much larger clone lies one nucleotide away. This CDR3 is CASSLVRDDEQFF. The CDR3 DNA reads TGTGCCAGCAGCTTGGTCAGGGACGATGAGCAGTTCTTC. The V and J genes are TRBV11-2 and TRBJ2-1, with D perhaps assigned TRBD1 or TRBD2 (5 bases each). The V end lost 3 bases, the J end lost 8 bases, and 11 bases lay between the germline ends. Germline lookup yields CDR1 SGHAT and CDR2 FQNNGV. CDR3 length: 13 amino acids. Combining the CDR3 with reference TRBV11-2 and TRBJ2-1 gives the whole variable domain EAGVAQSPRYKIIEKRQSVAFWCNPISGHATLYWYQQILGQGPKLLIQFQNNGVVDDSQLPKDRFSAERLKGVDSTLKIQPAKLEDSAVYLCASSLVRDDEQFFGPGTRLTVL.

Concerning this clonotype itself: Its ends do not fully match the called genes, so a read error is possible. V usage is TRBV11-2 and J usage is TRBJ1-1; 8 bases are a match to TRBD1. Germline CDR1 reads SGHAT; CDR2 reads FQNNGV. The CDR3 runs 14 residues. CDR3 sequence: CACRYTGGKAEAFF. The CDR3 nucleotides are TGTGCCTGCAGATATACAGGGGGGAAGGCTGAGGCTTTCTTT.

Points on this clonotype: A much larger clone is a single base away; this may be a read error. In DNA, the CDR3 is TGTGCCAGCAGTGTTTCAGGGGGTGGAAGGACGCAGTATTTT. Translating it yields CASSVSGGGRTQYF. V usage is TRBV6-1 and J usage is TRBJ2-3; 7 bases are a match to TRBD1. Unmatched junction bases numbered 10, after V lost 4 bases and J lost 9 bases. The CDR3 has 14 amino acids. Germline-derived CDR1 and CDR2 are MNHNS and SASEGT.

This clonotype showed up many times. The chain is built from TRBV7-9 and TRBJ2-5, with D maybe TRBD2 (6 bases). CDR3 length: 12 amino acids. The germline gives CDR1 SEHNR, CDR2 FQNEAQ (reference sequence). The ends were cut back, 2 bases at V and 5 bases at J, with 6 bases in the middle. The CDR3 DNA reads TGTGCCAGCAGCTTACTAGCGGAGACCCAGTACTTC. Its protein is CASSLLAETQYF. Filled out from reference TRBV7-9 and TRBJ2-5, the complete variable domain reads DTGVSQNPRHKITKRGQNVTFRCDPISEHNRLYWYRQTLGQGPEFLTYFQNEAQLEKSRLLSDRFSAERPKGSFSTLEIQRTEQGDSAMYLCASSLLAETQYFGPGTRLLVL.

This clonotype has ten or more counts. A clone one base away is much larger, so this may be a read error. The V call is TRBV5-1, the J call TRBJ2-7; D is possibly TRBD1 (6 bases). The CDR3 contains 13 residues. Germline CDR1 and CDR2: SGHRS and YFSETQ. This CDR3 reads CANSWDKTYEQYF. Written as DNA, the CDR3 is TGCGCCAACAGCTGGGACAAGACCTACGAGCAGTACTTC.

On this clonotype: Germline is not matched at one junction end, which may reflect a read error. This CDR3 reads CTSSVSYSSPLHF. CDR3 DNA sequence: TGTACCAGCAGTGTCTCCTATAGTTCACCCCTCCACTTC. V gene TRBV6-5 combines with J gene TRBJ1-6; no firm D call. CDR1 is MNHEY and CDR2 is SVGAGI in the germline V gene. CDR3 length equals 13 residues.

Points on this clonotype: Compared with germline, one end of the junction differs, possibly owing to a read error. This chain connects TRBV6-1 to TRBJ1-2; D gene uncertain. This CDR3 spans 18 amino acids. Germline CDR1 MNHNS, CDR2 SASEGT. The chain's CDR3 is CTSSERLLVLRSNYGYPF. CDR3 nucleotide sequence: TGTACTAGCAGTGAACGGCTCCTGGTCCTTAGATCTAACTATGGCTACCCCTTC.

This clonotype was recorded only once. A much bigger clone sits one base away, suggesting this may be a read error. The CDR3: CASSPFGYYNEQFF. CDR3 in DNA: TGTGCCAGCAGCCCCTTTGGTTACTACAATGAGCAGTTCTTC. The chain recombines TRBV7-8 with TRBJ2-1; D unresolved. CDR3 length: 14 residues. V shed 5 bases and J shed 3 bases, with 11 bases lying between them. The germline gives CDR1 SGHVS, CDR2 FQNEAQ. The full variable domain, its missing parts supplied by reference TRBV7-8 and TRBJ2-1, is GAGVSQSPRYKVAKRGQDVALRCDPISGHVSLFWYQQALGQGPEFLTYFQNEAQLDKSGLPSDRFFAERPEGSVSTLKIQRTQQEDSAVYLCASSPFGYYNEQFFGPGTRLTVL.

This chain joins TRBV7-2 and TRBJ1-3; D is perhaps TRBD1 (6 bases). The CDR3 extends over 17 amino acids. Germline V gene sequence: CDR1 SGHTA, CDR2 FQGNSA. The V gene lost 1 base and the J gene lost 4 bases, with 17 bases spanning the gap. CDR3 loop: CASSLGQGIAAGNTIYF. The CDR3 nucleotides are TGTGCCAGCAGCTTAGGGCAGGGGATCGCGGCAGGAAACACCATATATTTT.

As to this clonotype: The junction departs from the called germline gene at one end, perhaps through a read error. V is TRBV7-9 and J is TRBJ2-1; weak D call: TRBD2 (5 bases). CDR1 is SEHNR and CDR2 is FQNEAQ in the germline V gene (reference sequence). The CDR3 runs 12 residues. In nucleotides, the CDR3 is TGTGCCAGCAGCTCACCGATAGCGCCAGAGTTCTTT. It yields the protein CASSSPIAPEFF.

Only a few counts were recorded for this clonotype. The rearrangement uses TRBV3-1 and TRBJ1-5; D gene uncertain. Trimming stripped 3 bases from V and 7 bases from J, with 10 bases between. CDR3 size: 13 residues. Germline-derived CDR1 and CDR2 are LGHDT and YNNKEL (reference sequence). CDR3 protein: CASSQGLGQPQHF. CDR3 nucleotide sequence: TGTGCCAGCAGCCAGGGTTTGGGACAGCCCCAGCATTTT.

A remark on this clonotype: A much more abundant neighbour one base away suggests this may be a read error. The J gene is TRBJ1-2, the V gene TRBV11-2; D is uncertain. Germline CDR1 reads SGHAT; CDR2 reads FQNNGV. CDR3 length: 14 amino acids. The CDR3 sequence is CVSSLEPANYGYTF. The CDR3 coding sequence is TGTGTCAGCAGCTTAGAGCCTGCTAACTATGGCTACACCTTC.

This clonotype was observed at least ten times. The chain carries TRBV12-3 or TRBV12-4 and TRBJ2-1; TRBD1 agrees at 10 bases. This CDR3 region has 15 residues. V trimming: 6 bases; J trimming: 6 bases; junction bases outside the gene matches: 8. The CDR3: CASSKTGGRSNEQFF. In DNA form, the CDR3 reads TGTGCCAGCAGCAAGACAGGGGGCAGGAGCAATGAGCAGTTCTTC.

Many counts were recorded for this clonotype. The V and J genes are TRBV28 and TRBJ2-1; the D gene is possibly TRBD1 (6 bases). V was pared by 9 bases and J by 12 bases, with 21 bases between. The CDR3 spans 13 residues. From germline, CDR1 is MDHEN and CDR2 SYDVKM. DNA of the CDR3: TGTGCCAGAAGTCGGGACACACATTCAGGGCAGTTCTTC. Its protein is CARSRDTHSGQFF.

As for this clonotype: A junction end diverges from the germline sequence, so it may reflect a read error. This chain joins TRBV29-1 and TRBJ2-3, with D perhaps TRBD2 (5 bases). The CDR3 consists of 12 residues. Germline V gene sequence: CDR1 SQVTM, CDR2 ANQGSEA. The CDR3 spells CSGDPSTDMQYF. CDR3 DNA sequence: TGCAGCGGCGACCCTAGCACAGATATGCAGTATTTT.

J is TRBJ1-1 and V is TRBV4-1, with unresolved D. This CDR3 has 14 amino acids. The germline V and J ends were trimmed by 8 bases and 7 bases, with 20 bases remaining between them. Per the germline V gene, CDR1 is MGHRA and CDR2 is YSYEKL. The CDR3 is CASQNMWETGEAFF. DNA for the CDR3: TGCGCCAGCCAAAATATGTGGGAAACTGGTGAAGCTTTCTTT.

To note about this clonotype: Mismatch with germline at one junction end may stem from a read error. The rearrangement links TRBV29-1 to TRBJ2-3, with no clear D. This CDR3 is built from 14 residues. Per germline, CDR1 SQVTM and CDR2 ANQGSEA. CDR3 DNA: TGCAGCGTTGAGCGAGTGGAGCGCACAGATATGCAGTATTTT. It encodes CSVERVERTDMQYF.

Concerning this clonotype itself: At one end, the junction sequence differs from germline, possibly due to a read error. This chain connects TRBV10-3 to TRBJ2-5; D is possibly TRBD2 (5 bases). CDR1 ENHRY and CDR2 SYGVKD come from the germline V gene. The CDR3 consists of 15 residues. CDR3 region: CAISESTTRPETQYF. CDR3 in DNA: TGTGCCATCAGTGAGTCGACTACCAGACCAGAGACCCAGTACTTT.

Comments on this clonotype: The germline gene is not matched at one end of the junction; a read error may be the cause. The V gene is TRBV4-3, the J gene TRBJ2-2, with 13 bases aligning to TRBD2. CDR1 is LGHNA and CDR2 is YSLEER in the germline V gene. The CDR3 is 19 residues long. The CDR3 here is CANSVLAGGPRSNTGELFF. The CDR3 DNA sequence: TGCGCCAACAGCGTACTAGCGGGAGGGCCCCGTTCAAACACCGGGGAACTGTTTTTT.

This clonotype has a count of ten or more. The J gene is TRBJ2-3, the V gene TRBV11-1; maybe TRBD2 (5 bases). V was trimmed by 6 bases and J by 2 bases, leaving 15 bases between them. CDR3 length equals 15 residues. The germline V gene encodes CDR1 SGHAT and CDR2 FQDESV (reference sequence). In DNA, the CDR3 is TGTGCCAGCAGTCGTTCTTCGGGGTTCACAGATACGCAGTATTTT. Its translation: CASSRSSGFTDTQYF.

V is TRBV4-1 and J is TRBJ2-1; 10 bases line up with TRBD2. The V gene's germline CDR1 is MGHRA and CDR2 YSYEKL. The J segment lost 6 bases and the V segment lost 3 bases, leaving 11 bases of the junction unmatched. This CDR3 is built from 17 residues. CDR3 sequence reads: CASSHTGLAETCNEQFF. The CDR3 bases are TGCGCCAGCAGCCATACAGGACTAGCGGAAACCTGCAATGAGCAGTTCTTC.